In this sample, the clone carrying this T cell receptor (beta chain) is medium-sized. The source of the sample is a study of tumor-infiltrating lymphocytes in oesophageal squamous cell carcinoma. TCRdb re-called the PCR reads through MiXCR, storing one row per CDR3 protein. This table has about 20,000 distinct CDR3 sequences, under 40% appearing once. V lost 1 base to trimming and J lost 0 bases, with 7 bases between them. Germline V gene data show CDR1 as SEHNR and CDR2 as FQNEAQ (reference sequence). The length of the CDR3 is 14 residues. The sample consisted of blood. This receptor was taken from a male donor with esophageal squamous cell carcinoma. This chain uses TRBV7-9 with TRBJ2-7; D ambiguous. CDR3 region: CASSLGVGSYEQYF. The CDR3 DNA sequence: TGTGCCAGCAGCTTAGGTGTCGGCTCCTACGAGCAGTACTTC.